This TCR beta chain was sequenced during a study of T cell responses to AZD1222 COVID-19 vaccine. The study, taken as a whole, reports: Spike-specific TCR breadth and depth grew following two AZD1222 doses. Seropositive at baseline were only a handful of AZD1222 recipients. Most donors were white British, females outnumbered males, and clonal diversity was possibly underestimated.

TCRdb's table, derived via immunoSEQ multiplex PCR, lists solely in-frame clones and lacks some. The sample records about 140,000 clones, roughly nine tenths being singletons. Turning to this clone: What it recognizes is unknown.

The sample in question was peripheral blood, obtained 28 days after the second AZD1222 dose. The sequence was obtained from an adult who received the AZD1222 COVID-19 vaccine.

CDR3 coding DNA: TGTGCCAGCAGCTCGGGGCCGAACCAAGAGACCCAGTACTTC. It specifies CASSSGPNQETQYF. The chain recombines TRBV6-2 or TRBV6-3 with TRBJ2-5, with D perhaps matching TRBD1 or TRBD2 (5 bases each). Germline V gene data show CDR1 as MNHEY and CDR2 as SVGEGT. Trimming cost V 6 bases and J 0 bases, with 11 bases left between them. This CDR3 is 14 amino acids long.